These T cell receptor beta chains were read from a single sample in a study of cytomegalovirus exposure and HLA in healthy donors. Profiled with immunoSEQ multiplex PCR; TCRdb holds only in-frame clones, not every one. The table shows 120,000 to 150,000 clones, with around 79% occurring only once. Sequenced input: PBMCs. The origin of the receptors is a male donor in good health and CMV-seronegative. CDR3s include the opening cysteine and the closing phenylalanine or tryptophan. D genes are given only for firm matches. Not all rows give a size; the values are once, few, many and, for expanded clones, a class.

CDR3: CAISVPGQAYEQYF
DNA: TGTGCCATCAGTGTTCCGGGACAGGCCTACGAGCAGTACTTC
J: TRBJ2-7
V: TRBV10-3
D: TRBD1
size: NA

CDR3: CASSLGGDSYEQYF
DNA: TGTGCCAGCAGCTTGGGGGGGGACTCCTACGAGCAGTACTTC
J: TRBJ2-7
V: TRBV5-4
D: NA
size: once

CDR3: CASSQVQGDTEAFF
DNA: TGCGCCAGCAGCCAAGTACAGGGCGACACTGAAGCTTTCTTT
J: TRBJ1-1
V: TRBV4-1
D: NA
size: few

CDR3: CASSPRTGGNYGYTF
DNA: TGTGCCAGCAGCCCACGGACAGGGGGGAACTATGGCTACACCTTC
J: TRBJ1-2
V: TRBV9
D: TRBD1
size: NA

CDR3: CASSRTGLNTEAFF
DNA: TGCGCCAGCAGCAGGACAGGGCTGAACACTGAAGCTTTCTTT
J: TRBJ1-1
V: TRBV10-1
D: TRBD1
size: NA

CDR3: CASSWAGYQETQYF
DNA: TGCGCCAGCAGCTGGGCAGGGTACCAAGAGACCCAGTACTTC
J: TRBJ2-5
V: TRBV5-1
D: NA
size: once

CDR3: CASKIAGAPGEQFF
DNA: TGTGCCAGCAAGATCGCGGGGGCCCCGGGTGAGCAGTTCTTC
J: TRBJ2-1
V: TRBV6-5
D: NA
size: NA

CDR3: CASTTPDTQFF
DNA: TGTGCCAGCACGACTCCGGATACTCAGTTCTTC
J: TRBJ2-1
V: TRBV2
D: NA
size: NA

CDR3: CAWSVQGLANEKLFF
DNA: TGTGCCTGGAGTGTACAGGGTTTGGCTAATGAAAAACTGTTTTTT
J: TRBJ1-4
V: TRBV30
D: NA
size: NA

CDR3: CASSQGAQQGYEQYF
DNA: TGTGCCAGCAGCCAAGGGGCCCAACAGGGATACGAGCAGTACTTC
J: TRBJ2-7
V: TRBV4-1
D: NA
size: NA

CDR3: CASSVRGGDTEAFF
DNA: TGTGCCAGCAGCGTGCGGGGTGGGGACACTGAAGCTTTCTTT
J: TRBJ1-1
V: TRBV9
D: NA
size: NA

CDR3: CASRRTGGAHNSPLHF
DNA: TGTGCCAGCAGGCGGACAGGGGGCGCGCATAATTCACCCCTCCACTTT
J: TRBJ1-6
V: TRBV2
D: TRBD1
size: NA

CDR3: CAWTGGWNSPLHF
DNA: TGTGCCTGGACGGGGGGCTGGAATTCACCCCTCCACTTT
J: TRBJ1-6
V: TRBV30
D: NA
size: NA

CDR3: CASSAQGATKNIQYF
DNA: TGTGCCAGCTCAGCACAGGGGGCGACCAAAAACATTCAGTACTTC
J: TRBJ2-4
V: TRBV18
D: TRBD1
size: NA

CDR3: CASSFDRATDTQYF
DNA: TGCGCCAGCAGCTTCGACAGGGCCACAGATACGCAGTATTTT
J: TRBJ2-3
V: TRBV5-1
D: TRBD1
size: once

CDR3: CASSLRQGLVYEQYF
DNA: TGCGCCAGCAGCTTGCGCCAGGGCCTAGTCTACGAGCAGTACTTC
J: TRBJ2-7
V: TRBV5-1
D: NA
size: NA

CDR3: CASSSTGPGEQYF
DNA: TGCGCCAGCAGTTCGACAGGGCCCGGCGAGCAGTACTTC
J: TRBJ2-7
V: TRBV5-1
D: TRBD1
size: NA

CDR3: CASRGPRGKKVNTEAFF
DNA: TGTGCCAGTAGAGGGCCCAGGGGCAAGAAAGTGAACACTGAAGCTTTCTTT
J: TRBJ1-1
V: TRBV19
D: NA
size: NA

CDR3: CAWSPHRAREQYF
DNA: TGTGCCTGGAGTCCCCACAGGGCCCGCGAGCAGTACTTC
J: TRBJ2-7
V: TRBV30
D: NA
size: NA

CDR3: CASSSDTGYYGYTF
DNA: TGTGCCAGCAGTTCCGATACAGGTTACTATGGCTACACCTTC
J: TRBJ1-2
V: TRBV27
D: NA
size: once

CDR3: CATSFGGIGTEAFF
DNA: TGTGCCACCAGCTTCGGGGGGATCGGCACTGAAGCTTTCTTT
J: TRBJ1-1
V: TRBV15
D: NA
size: NA

CDR3: CAITGTGSPGANVLTF
DNA: TGTGCCATCACAGGGACAGGCAGCCCTGGGGCCAACGTCCTGACTTTC
J: TRBJ2-6
V: TRBV10-3
D: TRBD1
size: NA

CDR3: CASSPAGGPSNEQFF
DNA: TGTGCCAGCAGTCCAGCGGGAGGGCCGAGTAATGAGCAGTTCTTC
J: TRBJ2-1
V: TRBV28
D: TRBD2
size: few

CDR3: CASRTDSDSYTF
DNA: TGCGCCAGCAGGACGGACAGTGACAGCTACACCTTC
J: TRBJ1-2
V: TRBV5-1
D: NA
size: few

CDR3: CASSLVGQGAYEQYF
DNA: TGTGCCAGCAGCTTAGTGGGACAGGGGGCGTACGAGCAGTACTTC
J: TRBJ2-7
V: TRBV5-6
D: TRBD1
size: NA

CDR3: CAWGGRRYEQYF
DNA: TGTGCCTGGGGGGGGAGGCGCTACGAGCAGTACTTC
J: TRBJ2-7
V: TRBV30
D: NA
size: NA

CDR3: CASLRDINNYEQYF
DNA: TGTGCCAGCTTACGGGACATAAATAACTACGAGCAGTACTTC
J: TRBJ2-7
V: TRBV6-1
D: NA
size: NA

CDR3: CASSLAQGARGYTF
DNA: TGTGCCAGCAGCTTAGCACAGGGGGCGCGTGGCTACACCTTC
J: TRBJ1-2
V: TRBV7-9
D: TRBD1
size: NA

CDR3: CASSPLAGIHGYTF
DNA: TGTGCCAGCAGCCCATTGGCAGGGATCCATGGCTACACCTTC
J: TRBJ1-2
V: TRBV14
D: NA
size: NA

CDR3: CASSAALGQGTSPLHF
DNA: TGTGCCAGCAGTGCCGCTTTGGGGCAGGGAACTTCACCCCTCCACTTT
J: TRBJ1-6
V: TRBV6-8
D: NA
size: NA

CDR3: CASSESINRGWTEAFF
DNA: TGTGCCAGCAGTGAATCTATTAACAGGGGTTGGACTGAAGCTTTCTTT
J: TRBJ1-1
V: TRBV25-1
D: TRBD1
size: NA

CDR3: CASGAGQYNEQFF
DNA: TGTGCCAGCGGAGCGGGGCAGTACAATGAGCAGTTCTTC
J: TRBJ2-1
V: TRBV6-6
D: TRBD2
size: NA

CDR3: CASSILGTGDNIQYF
DNA: TGTGCCAGTAGTATACTGGGGACAGGGGATAACATTCAGTACTTC
J: TRBJ2-4
V: TRBV19
D: TRBD1
size: NA

CDR3: CASSLGTSTRELYEQYF
DNA: TGCGCCAGCAGCTTGGGGACCTCGACCCGGGAGCTCTACGAGCAGTACTTC
J: TRBJ2-7
V: TRBV5-1
D: NA
size: NA

CDR3: CASSNDGETQYF
DNA: TGTGCCAGCAGCAACGACGGGGAGACCCAGTACTTC
J: TRBJ2-5
V: TRBV7-9
D: NA
size: NA

CDR3: CAWSVWGIGKTYEQYF
DNA: TGTGCCTGGAGTGTATGGGGAATCGGGAAAACCTACGAGCAGTACTTC
J: TRBJ2-7
V: TRBV30
D: NA
size: NA

CDR3: CASSLLAGGLYEQYF
DNA: TGTGCCAGTAGTCTACTAGCGGGGGGGCTCTACGAGCAGTACTTC
J: TRBJ2-7
V: TRBV19
D: TRBD2
size: NA

CDR3: CASSLLGTDAFF
DNA: TGCGCCAGCAGCTTACTCGGGACAGATGCTTTCTTT
J: TRBJ1-1
V: TRBV5-1
D: TRBD1
size: few

CDR3: CSVESPITEAFF
DNA: TGCAGCGTTGAGTCCCCCATCACTGAAGCTTTCTTT
J: TRBJ1-1
V: TRBV29-1
D: NA
size: NA

CDR3: CTSSHRQGGNTEAFF
DNA: TGTACCAGCAGTCATCGACAGGGAGGGAACACTGAAGCTTTCTTT
J: TRBJ1-1
V: TRBV6-5
D: TRBD1
size: NA

CDR3: CASSLRGSYEQYF
DNA: TGTGCCAGCAGCCTCCGGGGGTCCTACGAGCAGTACTTC
J: TRBJ2-7
V: TRBV14
D: NA
size: NA

CDR3: CASSLGQGTYNEQFF
DNA: TGTGCCAGCAGCTTAGGACAGGGGACCTACAATGAGCAGTTCTTC
J: TRBJ2-1
V: TRBV7-2
D: TRBD1
size: NA

CDR3: CASSLGQGLNGYTF
DNA: TGTGCCAGCTCACTCGGACAGGGGTTGAATGGCTACACCTTC
J: TRBJ1-2
V: TRBV18
D: TRBD1
size: NA

CDR3: CASSQGGRNSGNTIYF
DNA: TGCGCCAGCAGCCAAGGCGGGAGGAACTCTGGAAACACCATATATTTT
J: TRBJ1-3
V: TRBV4-1
D: NA
size: NA

CDR3: CASSTNKDTEAFF
DNA: TGTGCCAGCTCAACTAATAAAGACACTGAAGCTTTCTTT
J: TRBJ1-1
V: TRBV18
D: NA
size: NA

CDR3: CASSGSTGAGETQYF
DNA: TGTGCCAGCAGCGGCTCCACAGGGGCTGGAGAGACCCAGTACTTC
J: TRBJ2-5
V: TRBV7-3
D: TRBD1
size: NA